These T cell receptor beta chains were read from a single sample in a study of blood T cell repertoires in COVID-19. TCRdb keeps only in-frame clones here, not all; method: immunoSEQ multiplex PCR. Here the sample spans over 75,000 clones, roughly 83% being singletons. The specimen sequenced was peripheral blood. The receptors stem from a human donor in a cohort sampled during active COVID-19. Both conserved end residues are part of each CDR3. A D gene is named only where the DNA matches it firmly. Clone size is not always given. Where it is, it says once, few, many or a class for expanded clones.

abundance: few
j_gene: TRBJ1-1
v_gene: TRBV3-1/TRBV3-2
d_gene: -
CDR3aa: CASSHTGRKTEAFF
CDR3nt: TGTGCCAGCAGCCACACAGGTCGTAAAACTGAAGCTTTCTTT

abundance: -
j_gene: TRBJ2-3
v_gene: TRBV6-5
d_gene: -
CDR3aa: CASSARELGDTQYF
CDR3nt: TGTGCCAGCAGCGCTCGCGAACTAGGCGATACGCAGTATTTT

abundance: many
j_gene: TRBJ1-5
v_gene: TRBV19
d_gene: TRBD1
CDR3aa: CASSIALTGPNQPQHF
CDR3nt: TGTGCCAGTAGTATAGCTTTGACAGGGCCAAATCAGCCCCAGCATTTT

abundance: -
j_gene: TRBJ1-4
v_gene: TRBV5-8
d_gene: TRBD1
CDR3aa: CASSYPGQGGEKLFF
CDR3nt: TGTGCCAGCAGCTACCCGGGACAGGGGGGAGAAAAACTGTTTTTT

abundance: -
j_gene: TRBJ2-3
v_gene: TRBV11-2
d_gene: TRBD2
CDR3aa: CASSPGLLTDTQYF
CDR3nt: TGTGCCAGCAGCCCGGGACTACTCACAGATACGCAGTATTTT

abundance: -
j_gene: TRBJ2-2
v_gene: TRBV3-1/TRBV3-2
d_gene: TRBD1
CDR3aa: CASRSPGQGAGELFF
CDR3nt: TGTGCCAGCAGGTCGCCGGGACAGGGGGCCGGGGAGCTGTTTTTT

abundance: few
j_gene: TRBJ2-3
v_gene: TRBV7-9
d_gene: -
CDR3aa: CASSFLGVRATDTQYF
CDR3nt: TGTGCCAGCAGCTTCTTAGGAGTGAGGGCCACAGATACGCAGTATTTT

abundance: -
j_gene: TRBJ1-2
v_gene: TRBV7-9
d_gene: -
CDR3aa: CASSFAQGKGGYTF
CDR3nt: TGTGCCAGCAGCTTTGCGCAGGGCAAGGGAGGCTACACCTTC

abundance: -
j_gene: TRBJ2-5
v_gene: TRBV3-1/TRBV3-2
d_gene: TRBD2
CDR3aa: CASSWTSGDQETQYF
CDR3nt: TGTGCCAGCAGCTGGACTAGCGGGGATCAAGAGACCCAGTACTTC

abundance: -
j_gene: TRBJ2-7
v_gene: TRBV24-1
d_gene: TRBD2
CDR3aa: CATSVLAGGEQYF
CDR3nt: TGTGCCACCAGTGTTCTAGCGGGAGGCGAGCAGTACTTC

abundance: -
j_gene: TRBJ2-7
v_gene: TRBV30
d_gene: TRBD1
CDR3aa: CAWGDRGEQYF
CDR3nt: TGTGCCTGGGGAGACAGGGGCGAGCAGTACTTC

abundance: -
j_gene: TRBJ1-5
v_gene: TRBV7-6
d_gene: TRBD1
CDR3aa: CASSLDRGNQPQHF
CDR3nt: TGTGCCAGCAGCTTGGACAGGGGGAATCAGCCCCAGCATTTT

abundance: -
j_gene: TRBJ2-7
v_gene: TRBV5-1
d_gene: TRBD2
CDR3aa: CASSSTSGASYEQYF
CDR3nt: TGCGCCAGCAGCTCTACTAGCGGGGCCTCCTACGAGCAGTACTTC

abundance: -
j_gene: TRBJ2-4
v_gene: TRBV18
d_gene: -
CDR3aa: CASSPYVTGAKNIQYF
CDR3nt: TGTGCCAGCTCTCCTTATGTGACAGGAGCCAAAAACATTCAGTACTTC